The 8 T cell receptor beta chains given below trace back to one sample, sequenced in a study of identical twins. TCRdb called the 5' RACE reads again in MiXCR, with one record for every CDR3 protein. Counted here are some 690,000 distinct CDR3 sequences, 21% occurring once; the ten biggest clones make up 4% to 5.5%. These data are also associated with another study on T cells expressing NK-cell markers.

The material sequenced was PBMCs. The source of these receptors is a woman under 30 in good health.

This clonotype was observed many times. The genes are TRBV5-1 and TRBJ2-3; D is perhaps TRBD2 (5 bases). Germline V gene lookup returns CDR1 SGHRS and CDR2 YFSETQ. This CDR3 comprises 16 residues. Trimming cost V 4 bases and J 6 bases, with 21 bases left between them. In nucleotides, the CDR3 is TGCGCCAGCAGCCCACGGCCGGGGTACGGGGTGGATACGCAGTATTTT. This encodes CASSPRPGYGVDTQYF.

This chain uses TRBV5-1 with TRBJ2-5; D unclear. Germline lookup yields CDR1 SGHRS and CDR2 YFSETQ. The CDR3 runs to 15 residues. V was trimmed by 0 bases and J by 5 bases, leaving 14 bases between them. For the CDR3, the DNA is TGCGCCAGCAGCTTGGCCGTTACAGAGAGGGAGACCCAGTACTTC. Its translation: CASSLAVTERETQYF.

This clonotype has a handful of counts. V and J are TRBV14 and TRBJ1-2; weak D call: TRBD1 (5 bases). CDR3 length equals 15 residues. Germline CDR1 reads SGHDN; CDR2 reads FVKESK. The V end lost 1 base, the J end lost 5 bases, and 14 bases lay between the germline ends. The CDR3 is CASSQGSGRGYGYTF. The DNA of the CDR3 is TGTGCCAGCAGCCAAGGATCAGGGAGAGGGTATGGCTACACCTTC.

The chain links TRBV5-1 to TRBJ2-1; weak D call: TRBD2 (5 bases). The V end lost 3 bases, the J end lost 4 bases, and 17 bases lay between the germline ends. This CDR3 contains 16 residues. The germline gives CDR1 SGHRS, CDR2 YFSETQ. The CDR3 loop reads CASSWGLRDRYNEQFF. DNA of the CDR3: TGCGCCAGCAGCTGGGGATTACGGGATCGGTACAATGAGCAGTTCTTC.

The rearrangement uses TRBV20-1 and TRBJ1-4; D unresolved. The ends were cut back, 6 bases at V and 6 bases at J, with 17 bases in the middle. Germline CDR1 and CDR2: DFQATT and SNEGSKA (reference sequence). The CDR3 covers 14 residues. The chain's CDR3 is CSASRVGRDEKLFF. CDR3 bases: TGCAGTGCGAGTCGCGTGGGGAGGGATGAAAAACTGTTTTTT.

This sequence joins TRBV6-5 and TRBJ2-1; TRBD2 matches at 8 bases. J lost 6 bases, V lost 4 bases, and 11 bases had no gene match. Germline V lookup: CDR1 MNHEY, CDR2 SVGAGI. CDR3 length equals 16 residues. The CDR3 loop reads CASSSQLADGRNEQFF. The CDR3 DNA reads TGTGCCAGCAGTTCCCAACTAGCGGACGGCCGCAATGAGCAGTTCTTC.

This clonotype occurred many times. The V call is TRBV27, the J call TRBJ2-3; the D gene is possibly TRBD2 (6 bases). Per the germline V gene, CDR1 is MNHEY and CDR2 is SMNVEV (reference sequence). The V end lost 3 bases, the J end lost 2 bases, and 9 bases lay between the germline ends. The CDR3 spans 14 residues. CDR3 bases: TGTGCCAGCAGTTTCGCGGGACTCACAGATACGCAGTATTTT. It translates to CASSFAGLTDTQYF.

This clonotype has a handful of counts. This rearrangement joins TRBV12-3 or TRBV12-4 to TRBJ2-2; 8 bases are shared with TRBD1. This CDR3 contains 16 residues. Losses at the gene ends were 5 bases for V and 2 bases for J; bases not matched to a gene: 7. The CDR3 here is CASSGTGARNTGELFF. The CDR3 nucleotides are TGTGCCAGCAGTGGGACAGGCGCTCGTAACACCGGGGAGCTGTTTTTT.